This T cell receptor beta chain was recovered during a study of blood T cell repertoires in COVID-19. Across the whole study: Collection of acute and convalescent COVID-19 samples took place in the United States, Italy and Spain. PBMCs, B-cell-depleted T cells, or T cells were the source of the cDNA or gDNA that made up the material.

In the authors' methods: The assay estimated nucleated cells by amplifying reference gene primers. Produced via immunoSEQ multiplex PCR; TCRdb's table is partial and in-frame only. V and J calls and clone size are those listed in that table; D and trimming were worked out from the DNA. The sample has some 220,000 clones; 82% are singletons. This clone has a handful of counts. J gave up 5 bases and V 5 bases, and 8 bases lay outside the gene matches. Germline V gives CDR1 LNHDA, CDR2 SQIVND (reference sequence). The CDR3 runs to 14 residues. The receptor's source is a woman aged 70-85 years with COVID-19, enrolled during active disease. The chain recombines TRBV19 with TRBJ1-1; 7 nucleotides agree with TRBD1. The sample was peripheral blood. CDR3 amino acids: CASSVNRGGTEAFF. The CDR3 DNA reads TGTGCCAGTAGTGTGAACAGGGGTGGGACTGAAGCTTTCTTT. The variable domain in full, completed from reference TRBV19 and TRBJ1-1, reads DGGITQSPKYLFRKEGQNVTLSCEQNLNHDAMYWYRQDPGQGLRLIYYSQIVNDFQKGDIAEGYSVSREKKESFPLTVTSAQKNPTAFYLCASSVNRGGTEAFFGQGTRLTVV.